This is a list of T cell receptor beta chains from one sample in a study of PD-L1 blockade in urothelial cancer. Sequenced by immunoSEQ multiplex PCR; TCRdb stores in-frame clones only, minus some. The sample records about 120,000 clones, roughly 83% being singletons. Sample: PBMCs, taken around atezolizumab (anti-PD-L1) treatment. These receptors all stem from a man aged 50 to 60 with urothelial cancer. Each CDR3 is given without its conserved first and last residue. Fields, in order: V gene, J gene, CDR3 protein.

V gene: TRBV21-1; J gene: TRBJ2-3; CDR3 protein: ASSTTHTSGDTQY
V gene: TRBV5-6; J gene: TRBJ2-4; CDR3 protein: ASSFGGTLAKNIQY
V gene: TRBV28; J gene: TRBJ2-3; CDR3 protein: ASSSGSRPDTQY
V gene: TRBV7-3; J gene: TRBJ2-3; CDR3 protein: ASSQDTSTDTQY
V gene: TRBV9; J gene: TRBJ2-1; CDR3 protein: ASSEIEGEQF
V gene: TRBV30; J gene: TRBJ1-4; CDR3 protein: AWGRNEKLF
V gene: TRBV11-2; J gene: TRBJ2-7; CDR3 protein: ASSFQAGTGLNEQY
V gene: TRBV6-1; J gene: TRBJ1-5; CDR3 protein: ASSESQAWPQH
V gene: TRBV5-1; J gene: TRBJ2-3; CDR3 protein: ASSLGGLAGGLPDTQY
V gene: TRBV29-1; J gene: TRBJ2-7; CDR3 protein: SVAPGLTYEQY
V gene: TRBV28; J gene: TRBJ2-6; CDR3 protein: ASSLNGANVLT
V gene: TRBV19; J gene: TRBJ1-2; CDR3 protein: ASSSGTGAKTNYGYT
V gene: TRBV15; J gene: TRBJ2-1; CDR3 protein: ATSEQGTKQF
V gene: TRBV6-5; J gene: TRBJ1-2; CDR3 protein: ASSYEKPGQGYGYT
V gene: TRBV30; J gene: TRBJ1-6; CDR3 protein: AWSLPSYNSPLH
V gene: TRBV7-9; J gene: TRBJ1-1; CDR3 protein: ASSLEAGATEAF
V gene: TRBV6-1; J gene: TRBJ2-3; CDR3 protein: ASSEVGASWSDTQY
V gene: TRBV28; J gene: TRBJ1-5; CDR3 protein: ASTTRAGSGQPQH
V gene: TRBV7-9; J gene: TRBJ1-1; CDR3 protein: ASSLVGTAEHAEAF
V gene: TRBV5-1; J gene: TRBJ2-1; CDR3 protein: ASSLVPGAGRYNEQF
V gene: TRBV6-5; J gene: TRBJ1-2; CDR3 protein: ASSEQAYT
V gene: TRBV7-6; J gene: TRBJ2-5; CDR3 protein: ASSLGGRAFQETQY
V gene: TRBV6-5; J gene: TRBJ1-1; CDR3 protein: ASRQGTGNTEAF
V gene: TRBV21-1; J gene: TRBJ2-5; CDR3 protein: ASSKGGREPPETQY
V gene: TRBV10-3; J gene: TRBJ1-5; CDR3 protein: AISPPSGQPQH
V gene: TRBV19; J gene: TRBJ1-5; CDR3 protein: ASSILGARGNQPQH
V gene: TRBV5-6; J gene: TRBJ2-4; CDR3 protein: ASSSGVLAKNIQY
V gene: TRBV7-2; J gene: TRBJ2-7; CDR3 protein: ASSPILLATSYEQY
V gene: TRBV11-2; J gene: TRBJ2-7; CDR3 protein: ASSTGQGAYEQY
V gene: TRBV7-2; J gene: TRBJ1-6; CDR3 protein: ASSLANRVNSPLH
V gene: TRBV9; J gene: TRBJ1-2; CDR3 protein: ASSVGGTPDGYT
V gene: TRBV19; J gene: TRBJ1-1; CDR3 protein: ASSIVRDGGAEAF
V gene: TRBV2; J gene: TRBJ2-1; CDR3 protein: ASRGLNNEQF
V gene: TRBV9; J gene: TRBJ2-7; CDR3 protein: ASSAGQGPAYEQY
V gene: TRBV5-6; J gene: TRBJ1-5; CDR3 protein: ASSLSGTPHQPQH
V gene: TRBV11-3; J gene: TRBJ2-2; CDR3 protein: ASSYRRDNTGELF
V gene: TRBV11-2; J gene: TRBJ2-1; CDR3 protein: ASKVGPLSNEQF
V gene: TRBV7-3; J gene: TRBJ2-1; CDR3 protein: ASGAAGGEQF
V gene: TRBV2; J gene: TRBJ1-5; CDR3 protein: ASSGEGVSNQPQH
V gene: TRBV15; J gene: TRBJ1-4; CDR3 protein: ATSREQLNEKLF
V gene: TRBV11-3; J gene: TRBJ1-1; CDR3 protein: ASSFGRGQGVPENTEAF
V gene: TRBV19; J gene: TRBJ2-1; CDR3 protein: ASSKQTSLVSYNEQF
V gene: TRBV6-6; J gene: TRBJ1-4; CDR3 protein: ASSYTTGSSEKLF
V gene: TRBV27; J gene: TRBJ2-1; CDR3 protein: ASSLTGSPHEQF
V gene: TRBV27; J gene: TRBJ2-7; CDR3 protein: ASSEIGQGTWSEQY